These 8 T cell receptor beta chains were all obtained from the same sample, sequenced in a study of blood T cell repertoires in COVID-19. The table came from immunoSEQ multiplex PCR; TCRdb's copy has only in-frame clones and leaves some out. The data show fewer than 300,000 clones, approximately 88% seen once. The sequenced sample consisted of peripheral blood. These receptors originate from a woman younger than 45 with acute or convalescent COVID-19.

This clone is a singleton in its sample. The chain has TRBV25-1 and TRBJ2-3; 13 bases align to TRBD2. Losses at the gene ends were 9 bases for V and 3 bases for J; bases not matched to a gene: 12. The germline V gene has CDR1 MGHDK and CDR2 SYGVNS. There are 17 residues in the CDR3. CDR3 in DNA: TGTGCCAGTAGAACCTCCGGGACTAGCGGGACTACAGATACGCAGTATTTT. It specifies CASRTSGTSGTTDTQYF.

Here the CDR3 reads CASRPETVSYEQYF. As DNA, the CDR3 is TGTGCCAGTAGACCGGAGACAGTCTCCTACGAGCAGTACTTC. V gene TRBV19 combines with J gene TRBJ2-7; weak D call: TRBD1 (5 bases). This CDR3 contains 14 residues. Trimming took off 6 bases at V and 0 bases at J, with 12 bases between the two ends. Germline-derived CDR1 and CDR2 are LNHDA and SQIVND (reference sequence).

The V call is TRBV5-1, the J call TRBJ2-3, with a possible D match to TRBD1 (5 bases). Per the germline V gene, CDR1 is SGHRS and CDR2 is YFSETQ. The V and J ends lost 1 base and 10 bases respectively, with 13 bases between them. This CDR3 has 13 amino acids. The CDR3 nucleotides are TGCGCCAGCAGCTTGCATCTGCAGGGTCCGCAGTATTTT. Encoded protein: CASSLHLQGPQYF.

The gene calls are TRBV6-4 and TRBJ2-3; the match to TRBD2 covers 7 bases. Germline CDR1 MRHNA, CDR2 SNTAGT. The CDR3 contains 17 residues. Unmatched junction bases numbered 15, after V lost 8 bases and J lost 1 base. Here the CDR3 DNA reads TGTGCCAGCGTAAGGCGGGAGACTTCAAGGGGCACAGATACGCAGTATTTT. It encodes CASVRRETSRGTDTQYF.

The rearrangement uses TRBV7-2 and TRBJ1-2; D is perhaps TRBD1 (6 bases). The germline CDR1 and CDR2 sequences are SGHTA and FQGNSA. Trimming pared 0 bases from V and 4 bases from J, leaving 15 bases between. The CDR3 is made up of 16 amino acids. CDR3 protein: CASSLAGQRASYGYTF. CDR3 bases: TGTGCCAGCAGCTTAGCCGGACAGAGGGCATCCTATGGCTACACCTTC. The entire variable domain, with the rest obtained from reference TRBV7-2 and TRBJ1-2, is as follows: GAGVSQSPSNKVTEKGKDVELRCDPISGHTALYWYRQSLGQGLEFLIYFQGNSAPDKSGLPSDRFSAERTGGSVSTLTIQRTQQEDSAVYLCASSLAGQRASYGYTFGSGTRLTVV.

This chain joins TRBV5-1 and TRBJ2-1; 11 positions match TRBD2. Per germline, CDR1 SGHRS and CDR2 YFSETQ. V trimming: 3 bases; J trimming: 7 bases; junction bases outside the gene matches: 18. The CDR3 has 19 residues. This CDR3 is CASSWGRRIAGGPNNEQFF. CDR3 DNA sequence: TGCGCCAGCAGCTGGGGACGACGGATAGCGGGAGGGCCTAATAATGAGCAGTTCTTC.

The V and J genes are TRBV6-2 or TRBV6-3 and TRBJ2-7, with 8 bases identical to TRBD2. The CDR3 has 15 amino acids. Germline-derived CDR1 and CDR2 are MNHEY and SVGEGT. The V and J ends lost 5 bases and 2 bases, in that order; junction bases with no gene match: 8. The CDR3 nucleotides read TGTGCCAGCAGTGCCCACGCGGGAGGCCCCTACGAGCAGTACTTC. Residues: CASSAHAGGPYEQYF.

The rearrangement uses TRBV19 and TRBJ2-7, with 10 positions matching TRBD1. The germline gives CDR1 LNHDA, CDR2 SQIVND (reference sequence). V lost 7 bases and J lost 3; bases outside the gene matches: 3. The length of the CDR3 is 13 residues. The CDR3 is CASMGTGDYEQYF. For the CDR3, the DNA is TGTGCCAGTATGGGGACAGGGGACTACGAGCAGTACTTC.